This T cell receptor beta chain stems from a study of blood T cell repertoires in COVID-19. Overall study: Researchers got acute and convalescent COVID-19 samples from the United States, Italy and Spain. PBMCs, B-cell-depleted T cells, or T cells were the source of the cDNA or gDNA that made up the material.

Germline CDR1 is LGHDT and CDR2 is YNNKEL (reference sequence). Trimming removed 4 bases from V and 4 bases from J, with 10 bases in between. There are 13 residues in the CDR3. As to this clone: The same CDR3 can be traced to other DNA sequences in this sample.

In the source study's methods: For nucleated cells, counts were estimated from reference gene primer amplification. Here immunoSEQ multiplex PCR was the method, and the copy in TCRdb shows in-frame clones only, minus some. V, J and clone size were drawn from that table, and D and trimming were deduced from the DNA. The sample lists hundreds of thousands of clones; under 90% were seen once. Exposed study participants had met a COVID-19 case within 2 weeks before entry. The sample consisted of PBMCs or T cells enriched from blood (not recorded which). V is TRBV3-1 (or the pseudogene TRBV3-2) and J is TRBJ1-1; possible D gene TRBD1, 5 bases. The sequence came from a woman aged 45-59 years who had been exposed to COVID-19. CDR3 region: CASSRQGGTEAFF. DNA of the CDR3: TGTGCCAGCAGCCGTCAGGGAGGCACTGAAGCTTTCTTT.